What follows is one T cell receptor beta chain and its context. Its antigen is undetermined. The data belong to a study of radiation and T cells in renal cell carcinoma. Across the study: Nephrectomy followed 15 Gy stereotactic body radiation by 4 weeks.

Germline V gene sequence: CDR1 LGHNA, CDR2 YSLEER. This CDR3 is 13 amino acids long. V was pared by 4 bases and J by 7 bases, with 6 bases of the junction left unmatched. General observations from the study: Pretreatment tumor biopsies were lacking, so baseline clonotypes are unknown. In blood, top tumor clones expanded by 2 weeks, shrinking by 4.

Produced via immunoSEQ multiplex PCR; TCRdb's table is partial and in-frame only. The sample shows around 140,000 clones, less than 90% of them seen only once. Time point of the sample: baseline pretreatment blood. Specified treatment: 15 Gy SBRT to primary tumor, nephrectomy 4 weeks later. The patient's renal cell carcinoma had clear cell pathology. The input for sequencing was blood, taken from a patient whose treatment included radiotherapy and nephrectomy. The chain employs TRBV4-3 and TRBJ1-2; 7 bases agree with TRBD1. The sequence came from a woman aged 70-85 years with renal cell carcinoma. In nucleotides, the CDR3 is TGCGCCAGCAGCCTCGGGACAGCTGTTGGCTACACCTTC. Translating it yields CASSLGTAVGYTF.